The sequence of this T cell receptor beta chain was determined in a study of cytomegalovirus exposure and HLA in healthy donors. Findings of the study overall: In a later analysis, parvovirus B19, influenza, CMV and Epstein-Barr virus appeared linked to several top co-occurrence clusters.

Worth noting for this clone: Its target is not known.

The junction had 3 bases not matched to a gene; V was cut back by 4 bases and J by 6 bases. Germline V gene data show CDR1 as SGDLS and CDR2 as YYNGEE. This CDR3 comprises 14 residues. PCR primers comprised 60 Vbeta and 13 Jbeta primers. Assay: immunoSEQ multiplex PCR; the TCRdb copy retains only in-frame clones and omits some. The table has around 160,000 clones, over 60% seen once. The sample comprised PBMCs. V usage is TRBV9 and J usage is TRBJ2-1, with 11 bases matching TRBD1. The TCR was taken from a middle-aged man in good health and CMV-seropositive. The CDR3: CASSTGTGGNEQFF. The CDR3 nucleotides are TGTGCCAGCAGCACCGGGACAGGGGGCAATGAGCAGTTCTTC.